Below, 5 T cell receptor beta chains from the same sample are listed, as sequenced in a study of PD-1 blockade in mismatch repair-deficient tumors (dated 2017 in TCRdb). Library preparation was by the immunoSEQ multiplex PCR assay. The immuneACCESS repertoire file appears here via TCRdb, limited to in-frame rearrangements. These files lack a portion of the clones; in checked studies, under half of the deficit traces to unresolved V genes, and the cause of the others is not known. Counted in this sample were tens of thousands of clones; around four fifths of them appeared once. 4.5% to 6.5% of the sample goes to the ten largest clones. Here the sequenced sample was peripheral blood, taken 2 weeks after starting pembrolizumab. Every receptor here comes from an adult with mismatch repair-deficient cancer.

As for this clone: The germline gene is not matched at one end of the junction; a read error may be the cause. The chain couples TRBV7-7 to TRBJ2-5, with D hard to call. Germline loops: CDR1 SSHAT, CDR2 FNYEAQ (reference sequence). The CDR3 has 16 residues. The CDR3 region has the DNA TGTGCTAGCAGCTTAGTAGGATCCGGGTCCGGGGAGACCCAGTACTTC. Translated: CASSLVGSGSGETQYF.

The V gene is TRBV27, the J gene TRBJ1-5; D might be TRBD1 (6 bases). Germline loops: CDR1 MNHEY, CDR2 SMNVEV (reference sequence). This CDR3 contains 14 residues. The ends were cut back, 6 bases at V and 4 bases at J, with 13 bases in the middle. The CDR3 nucleotides read TGTGCCAGCAGCCTACAGGGACCAAATCAGCCCCAGCATTTT. It encodes CASSLQGPNQPQHF.

This clone was counted a few times. This chain connects TRBV7-9 to TRBJ1-2; D may be TRBD1 (5 bases). Trimming removed 4 bases at V and 4 bases at J, with 19 bases between. CDR3 length: 16 amino acids. In germline, CDR1 is SEHNR, CDR2 FQNEAQ (reference sequence). CDR3 nucleotides: TGTGCCAGCAGCTCCCGGGACGGACTACATCCCTATGGCTACACCTTC. The encoded protein is CASSSRDGLHPYGYTF. Full variable domain (missing parts from reference TRBV7-9 and TRBJ1-2): DTGVSQNPRHKITKRGQNVTFRCDPISEHNRLYWYRQTLGQGPEFLTYFQNEAQLEKSRLLSDRFSAERPKGSFSTLEIQRTEQGDSAMYLCASSSRDGLHPYGYTFGSGTRLTVV.

This clone was seen only a few times. The chain links TRBV6-1 to TRBJ1-2, with D possibly TRBD1 on 6 matching bases. The V end lost 5 bases, the J end lost 5 bases, and 18 bases lay between the germline ends. Looked up from germline, CDR1 is MNHNS and CDR2 is SASEGT. CDR3 length equals 15 residues. DNA of the CDR3: TGTGCCAGCAGTTCAAGGGGGGGCGTTGGGTATGGCTACACCTTC. It specifies CASSSRGGVGYGYTF.

The DNA for the CDR3 is TGTGCTAGTGGTTTGGTACCCAGGGCTGGCTACACCTTC. It is translated as CASGLVPRAGYTF. This chain links TRBV12-5 with TRBJ1-2, with D possibly TRBD1 on 5 matching bases. Germline V CDR1 and CDR2: LGHNT, FRNRAP. Deletions cut 0 bases from V and 7 bases from J, with 9 bases between. The CDR3 is 13 residues long.